Listed here are 17 T cell receptor beta chains from one sample, sequenced in a study of T cells in Graves' hyperthyroidism and ophthalmopathy (dated by TCRdb to between 2019 and 2020). Receptor amplification or capture employed multiplex PCR. Reads for this sample came from an Illumina HiSeq 2000. Amplification of TCR beta CDR3 regions was carried out from RNA transcripts. A first-round RT-PCR of the TCR CDR3 used the HTBI primer set with the Qiagen OneStep RT-PCR kit. TCRdb handled the public reads itself, with Q25 trimming in fastp and clone calling in MiXCR, and kept productive beta chains. CDR3 protein duplicates are merged, each entry listing the most common genes and DNA. The sample has more than 500,000 distinct CDR3 sequences on record, 35% to 50% of them singletons. The ten largest make up about 40% of the sample. The specimen sequenced was peripheral blood or thyroid tissue (not recorded which). All receptors derive from an adult woman with Graves' disease, either hyperthyroidism or ophthalmopathy (not recorded which).

This clonotype showed up many times. This chain uses TRBV7-9 with TRBJ1-5; D possibly corresponds to TRBD1 (6 bases). The V gene lost 1 base and the J gene lost 6 bases, with 13 bases spanning the gap. The germline V gene encodes CDR1 SEHNR and CDR2 FQNEAQ (reference sequence). This CDR3 contains 15 residues. DNA of the CDR3: TGTGCCAGCAGCTTAGGAGGGGGGCACGGTCAGCCCCAGCATTTT. Translating it yields CASSLGGGHGQPQHF.

The CDR3 DNA reads as TGTGCCAAGGACAGCTCCGCGTCAGATGGCTACACCTTC. Protein: CAKDSSASDGYTF. The V gene is TRBV2, the J gene TRBJ1-2; tentatively, D is TRBD1 (6 bases). CDR3 size: 13 residues. Per germline, CDR1 SNHLY and CDR2 FYNNEI. V dropped 10 bases and J dropped 6 bases, with 18 bases sitting between them.

The V gene is TRBV30, the J gene TRBJ2-2, with D tentatively TRBD1 (7 bases). Germline CDR1 reads GTSNPN; CDR2 reads SVGIG (reference sequence). The CDR3 covers 14 residues. V was shortened by 3 bases and J by 6 bases, with 14 bases between the two germline ends. CDR3 nucleotides: TGTGCCTGGAGAGGGGGCCGGGAGTCCGGGGAGCTGTTTTTT. It yields the protein CAWRGGRESGELFF.

This clonotype came up many times. This CDR3 is CASSSSGRAYEQYF. DNA for the CDR3: TGTGCCAGCAGTTCAAGCGGGAGAGCCTACGAGCAGTACTTC. This chain uses TRBV6-5 with TRBJ2-7; 8 bases line up with TRBD2. This CDR3 has 14 residues. V dropped 4 bases and J dropped 2; count of bases not matched to a gene: 4. Germline V gene lookup returns CDR1 MNHEY and CDR2 SVGAGI.

This clonotype was found many times. The chain links TRBV7-9 to TRBJ1-6; 9 bases are shared with TRBD1. Germline CDR1 reads SEHNR; CDR2 reads FQNEAQ (reference sequence). CDR3 length equals 15 residues. J lost 9 bases, V lost 4 bases, and 7 bases had no gene match. CDR3 nucleotide sequence: TGTGCCAGCAGCTCACAGGGGGCCAGGGGTTCACCCCTCCACTTT. This codes for CASSSQGARGSPLHF.

This clonotype was seen a single time. The J gene is TRBJ1-1, the V gene TRBV6-5, with a tentative D call TRBD1 (5 bases). Deletions cut 5 bases from V and 2 bases from J, with 18 bases between. Germline V gives CDR1 MNHEY, CDR2 SVGAGI. The CDR3 contains 16 residues. Written as DNA, the CDR3 is TGTGCCAGCAGTCCGGTGGAGGGCAGGGAAAACACTGAAGCTTTCTTT. The encoded protein is CASSPVEGRENTEAFF.

Turning to this clonotype: A much larger clone differs by one base, so this may be a read error. V is TRBV7-9 and J is TRBJ2-7; no reliable D call. Per germline, CDR1 SEHNR and CDR2 FQNEAQ (reference sequence). V gave up 6 bases and J gave up 2 bases, with 14 bases separating them. The CDR3 sequence is 14 residues long. This chain's CDR3 is CASSDPGPTYEQYF. The CDR3 DNA sequence: TGTGCCAGCAGTGACCCGGGCCCTACCTACGAGCAGTACTTC.

V gene TRBV5-6 combines with J gene TRBJ1-2; D may be TRBD1 (6 bases). The CDR3 totals 11 residues. Germline V lookup: CDR1 SGHDT, CDR2 YYEEEE. The V end was cut by 4 bases, the J end by 10 bases, with 11 bases between. Here the CDR3 reads CASSVGHLYTF. The DNA of the CDR3 is TGTGCCAGCAGCGTGGGACACCTCTACACCTTC.

The J gene is TRBJ1-3, the V gene TRBV7-9, with D maybe TRBD1 (6 bases). CDR1 and CDR2 (germline): SEHNR, FQNEAQ (reference sequence). The V end lost 0 bases, the J end lost 9 bases, and 15 bases lay between the germline ends. The CDR3 sequence is 15 residues long. CDR3 nucleotide sequence: TGTGCCAGCAGCTTAGCCTCCAGGGGCGGGGGCACCATATATTTT. This sequence encodes CASSLASRGGGTIYF. Using reference TRBV7-9 and TRBJ1-3 for the parts outside the CDR3, the full variable domain is DTGVSQNPRHKITKRGQNVTFRCDPISEHNRLYWYRQTLGQGPEFLTYFQNEAQLEKSRLLSDRFSAERPKGSFSTLEIQRTEQGDSAMYLCASSLASRGGGTIYFGEGSWLTVV.

In this sample, this clonotype turned up a few times. The chain carries TRBV10-3 and TRBJ2-7; 7 bases map to TRBD1. From germline, CDR1 is ENHRY and CDR2 SYGVKD. CDR3 length: 15 amino acids. Trimming removed 2 bases from V and 0 bases from J; junction bases left unmatched: 4. In DNA form, the CDR3 reads TGTGCCATCAGTGAGCAACAGGGGAGCTCCTACGAGCAGTACTTC. Translated: CAISEQQGSSYEQYF.

The rearrangement links TRBV19 to TRBJ1-1; 8 positions match TRBD1. CDR3 length: 14 residues. The germline CDR1 and CDR2 sequences are LNHDA and SQIVND (reference sequence). V shed 6 bases and J 6 bases; nucleotides not matched to a gene: 9. This CDR3 is CASSPDQDRAEAFF. The CDR3 nucleotides read TGTGCCAGTAGCCCCGACCAGGACAGGGCTGAAGCTTTCTTT.

This rearrangement joins TRBV19 to TRBJ1-5; possible D gene TRBD1, 6 bases. In germline, CDR1 is LNHDA, CDR2 SQIVND (reference sequence). Trimming cost V 4 bases and J 4 bases, with 11 bases left between them. This CDR3 spans 14 amino acids. The CDR3 protein is CASSSWTDNQPQHF. DNA for the CDR3: TGTGCCAGTAGTAGTTGGACAGATAATCAGCCCCAGCATTTT. The whole variable domain, remainder taken from reference TRBV19 and TRBJ1-5, is DGGITQSPKYLFRKEGQNVTLSCEQNLNHDAMYWYRQDPGQGLRLIYYSQIVNDFQKGDIAEGYSVSREKKESFPLTVTSAQKNPTAFYLCASSSWTDNQPQHFGDGTRLSIL.

At least ten counts were recorded for this clonotype. The chain uses TRBV12-3 or TRBV12-4 and TRBJ2-5; D remains ambiguous. The CDR3 loop spans 16 amino acids. Trimming removed 0 bases from V and 5 bases from J, with 16 bases in between. The CDR3 region has the DNA TGTGCCAGCAGTTTAGCGAAGGACGCCCAAAGGGAGACCCAGTACTTC. Translating gives CASSLAKDAQRETQYF.

V gene TRBV10-3 combines with J gene TRBJ1-1, with D perhaps TRBD1 (5 bases). V gave up 2 bases and J gave up 1 base, with 11 bases separating them. CDR1 and CDR2 from the germline V gene are ENHRY and SYGVKD. The CDR3 has 15 amino acids. The DNA for the CDR3 is TGTGCCATCAGTGAGGGGGGACTCCAGAACACTGAAGCTTTCTTT. It codes for CAISEGGLQNTEAFF.

This clonotype was recorded many times. The V call is TRBV7-2, the J call TRBJ2-2; weak D call: TRBD2 (5 bases). The CDR3 is 15 residues long. The germline V and J ends were trimmed by 4 bases and 1 base, with 10 bases remaining between them. Germline CDR1 and CDR2: SGHTA and FQGNSA. The CDR3 DNA sequence: TGTGCCAGCAGCTCCCACGGGGAGAACACCGGGGAGCTGTTTTTT. This sequence encodes CASSSHGENTGELFF.

The rearrangement links TRBV5-1 to TRBJ1-3, with 8 bases lining up with TRBD1. With V trimmed by 0 bases and J by 13 bases, 6 bases remained unmatched. The CDR3 is made up of 13 amino acids. The germline V gene has CDR1 SGHRS and CDR2 YFSETQ. The CDR3 protein is CASSLGTGGDIYF. In nucleotides, the CDR3 is TGCGCCAGCAGCTTGGGCACAGGGGGTGATATATATTTT.

This clonotype was counted once. The conserved final phenylalanine or tryptophan is absent from the CDR3, which likely points to a read error. This sequence joins TRBV7-6 and TRBJ1-4; the match to TRBD1 covers 8 bases. CDR1 and CDR2 from the germline V gene are SGHVS and FNYEAQ. After removal of 8 bases from V and 6 bases from J, the junction contained 5 bases not matched to a gene. The CDR3 is 13 residues long. The CDR3 sequence: CASQQGVYEKLFL. CDR3 nucleotide sequence: TGTGCCAGCCAACAGGGGGTTTATGAAAAACTGTTTCTT.